Sequencing of this T cell receptor (beta chain) was carried out in a study of T cell responses to AZD1222 COVID-19 vaccine. Study results and limitations: Donors skewed white British and female; clonal diversity was possibly underestimated.

Per germline, CDR1 MNHNY and CDR2 SVGAGI (reference sequence). The CDR3 is 13 amino acids. Trimming cost V 1 base and J 6 bases, with 6 bases left between them. Assay used: immunoSEQ multiplex PCR; TCRdb lists only in-frame clones, some missing. The sample yields some 87,000 clones, roughly nine tenths seen once. On this clone: Its antigen is not identified.

V gene TRBV6-6 combines with J gene TRBJ2-2; no definite D call. This clonotype was obtained from an adult in good health. The source was peripheral blood, collected on day 0 of AZD1222 vaccination. Here the CDR3 DNA reads TGTGCCAGCAGTTACTTGGGTTCCGGGGAGCTGTTTTTT. The encoded protein is CASSYLGSGELFF.